Given below is one T cell receptor beta chain in context. The sample belongs to a study of blood T cell repertoires in COVID-19. As for the study in general: Sample material is recorded as cDNA or gDNA derived from T cells, B-cell-depleted T cells, or PBMCs.

The method was immunoSEQ multiplex PCR; TCRdb's version includes in-frame clones alone and lacks a portion of them. This sample carries more than 95,000 clones, roughly nine tenths of them seen once, and the ten largest clones take roughly a sixth. Material for sequencing was peripheral blood. The clonotype was recovered from an elderly woman in a cohort sampled during active COVID-19.

In DNA form, the CDR3 reads TGTGCCATCAGGGCCCCGGGGGTGGGCTCCTACAATGAGCAGTTCTTC. Protein sequence: CAIRAPGVGSYNEQFF. J is TRBJ2-1 and V is TRBV10-3; a weak D match, TRBD2 (6 bases). The length of the CDR3 is 16 residues. Germline V lookup: CDR1 ENHRY, CDR2 SYGVKD. V shed 6 bases and J shed 0 bases, with 15 bases lying between them.